These 4 T cell receptor beta chains share one sample of origin, sequenced in a study of shared clonotypes between healthy human individuals. Assay: immunoSEQ multiplex PCR; the TCRdb copy retains only in-frame clones and omits some. The data show 1.5 million to 2.5 million clones, about 95% seen once. Naive CD8 cells were CD45RO-negative, positively selected for CCR7, excluding terminally differentiated effector memory CD45RA+ cells. What was sequenced was naive CD8+ T cells sorted from blood. These receptor sequences come from a young man in good health.

The J gene is TRBJ1-3, the V gene TRBV6-5; D not certain. CDR3 length: 16 residues. With 2 bases removed from V and 4 bases from J, the gap between germline ends came to 15 bases. Germline lookup yields CDR1 MNHEY and CDR2 SVGAGI. The CDR3 sequence: CASSYAGEEFGNTIYF. The CDR3 bases are TGTGCCAGCAGTTACGCTGGGGAGGAGTTCGGAAACACCATATATTTT.

This rearrangement joins TRBV6-1 to TRBJ2-2; TRBD2 aligns across 9 bases. V shed 1 base, J shed 7 bases, and the junction held 13 bases outside the gene matches. The CDR3 is 18 amino acids. Per the germline V gene, CDR1 is MNHNS and CDR2 is SASEGT. This CDR3 reads CASSEDRGGAILNGELFF. The CDR3 DNA sequence: TGTGCCAGCAGTGAAGATCGCGGGGGGGCAATCTTGAACGGGGAGCTGTTTTTT.

This clone was seen a single time. The chain joins TRBV9 to TRBJ2-7; D possibly uses TRBD1 or TRBD2 (5 bases each). The germline V and J ends were trimmed by 0 bases and 3 bases, with 10 bases remaining between them. CDR3 length: 14 amino acids. Germline assignment: CDR1 SGDLS and CDR2 YYNGEE. The DNA of the CDR3 is TGTGCCAGCAGCGTAGGGGGGAAAGGCTACGAGCAGTACTTC. This codes for CASSVGGKGYEQYF. Filled out from reference TRBV9 and TRBJ2-7, the complete variable domain reads DSGVTQTPKHLITATGQRVTLRCSPRSGDLSVYWYQQSLDQGLQFLIQYYNGEERAKGNILERFSAQQFPDLHSELNLSSLELGDSALYFCASSVGGKGYEQYFGPGTRLTVT.

V is TRBV11-1 and J is TRBJ1-1; D unclear. The CDR3 sequence is 15 residues long. Per the germline V gene, CDR1 is SGHAT and CDR2 is FQDESV (reference sequence). With 5 bases removed from V and 4 bases from J, the gap between germline ends came to 17 bases. The CDR3 region is CASSTPEGLGTEAFF. The CDR3, as DNA: TGTGCCAGCAGCACACCGGAGGGCTTGGGCACTGAAGCTTTCTTT.